The T cell receptor (beta chain) described here comes from a study of shared clonotypes between healthy human individuals. Each sample came from a Caucasian adult donor living in Nashville, Tennessee. Assay: immunoSEQ multiplex PCR; the TCRdb copy retains only in-frame clones and omits some. The sample lists roughly 480,000 clones, 79% occurring once. Trimming stripped 0 bases from V and 5 bases from J, with 10 bases between. The germline V gene has CDR1 LGHNA and CDR2 YSLEER. The CDR3 extends over 14 amino acids. The origin of this receptor is a middle-aged woman in good health. Some clones in this sample may be carry-over from other donors' samples. What was sequenced was PBMCs. The rearrangement links TRBV4-3 to TRBJ1-2; D perhaps matches TRBD1 (5 bases). The CDR3 nucleotides are TGCGCCAGCAGCCAAGATTCGGGGGGGTATGGCTACACCTTC. This translates into CASSQDSGGYGYTF.